Shown below are 13 T cell receptor beta chains from a single sample sequenced in a study of blood T cell repertoires in COVID-19. Using immunoSEQ multiplex PCR, the repertoire was profiled, and TCRdb retains in-frame clones only, with some absent. The table lists around 76,000 clones, under 95% of them singletons. The sequenced material came from peripheral blood. These receptors were collected from a human donor in a cohort sampled during active COVID-19.

The chain employs TRBV5-1 and TRBJ1-1; 7 positions agree with TRBD1. This CDR3 has 13 residues. V lost 8 bases, J lost 0 bases, and 4 bases stayed unmatched. CDR1 SGHRS and CDR2 YFSETQ come from the germline V gene. As DNA, the CDR3 is TGCGCCAGTACAGGGGCTGTGAACACTGAAGCTTTCTTT. It is translated as CASTGAVNTEAFF.

The V gene is TRBV12-3 or TRBV12-4, the J gene TRBJ2-1, with TRBD2 matching 7 bases. The CDR3 consists of 12 residues. Trimming cost V 4 bases and J 9 bases; bases outside gene matches: 3. Here the CDR3 reads CASSSGEGEQFF. The CDR3, as DNA: TGTGCCAGCAGTTCCGGGGAGGGTGAGCAGTTCTTC.

The CDR3 is CASRTGGDTEAFF. The CDR3 coding sequence is TGTGCCAGCAGAACAGGGGGGGACACTGAAGCTTTCTTT. This chain uses TRBV6-5 with TRBJ1-1; 8 bases line up with TRBD1. There are 13 residues in the CDR3. Germline lookup yields CDR1 MNHEY and CDR2 SVGAGI. The trim removed 6 bases at V and 3 bases at J, leaving 3 bases unmatched.

The rearrangement links TRBV6-6 to TRBJ2-3; 7 bases fit TRBD1. Trimming at V came to 6 bases and at J to 4 bases, leaving 7 bases not matched to a gene. From germline, CDR1 is MNHNY and CDR2 SVGAGI (reference sequence). The CDR3 runs to 14 residues. CDR3 region: CASSPDRVADTQYF. CDR3 coding DNA: TGTGCCAGCAGCCCAGACAGGGTAGCAGATACGCAGTATTTT.

The chain couples TRBV18 to TRBJ1-4; D might be TRBD1 (6 bases). The germline CDR1 and CDR2 sequences are KGHSH and LQKENI. The CDR3 sequence is 18 residues long. V lost 1 base, J lost 4 bases, and 19 bases lay in between. The CDR3, as DNA: TGTGCCAGCTCACCACTCCCCCCTACGACAGGAGATAATGAAAAACTGTTTTTT. Translating gives CASSPLPPTTGDNEKLFF.

This chain links TRBV3-1 (or the pseudogene TRBV3-2) with TRBJ2-2; 9 nucleotides align to TRBD2. The germline V gene encodes CDR1 LGHDT and CDR2 YNNKEL (reference sequence). The trim removed 2 bases at V and 7 bases at J, leaving 5 bases unmatched. The CDR3 is made up of 15 amino acids. The CDR3 nucleotides read TGTGCCAGCAGCCAATCGGGACTAGCTATCGGGGAGCTGTTTTTT. Protein product: CASSQSGLAIGELFF.

The CDR3 reads CASSIIVLRGNSPLHF. CDR3 DNA sequence: TGTGCCAGTAGTATTATAGTCCTTCGTGGTAATTCACCCCTCCACTTT. This chain joins TRBV19 and TRBJ1-6; no definite D call. V was pared by 3 bases and J by 6 bases, with 15 bases between. From germline, CDR1 is LNHDA and CDR2 SQIVND (reference sequence). This CDR3 has 16 amino acids. The entire variable domain, with the rest obtained from reference TRBV19 and TRBJ1-6, is as follows: DGGITQSPKYLFRKEGQNVTLSCEQNLNHDAMYWYRQDPGQGLRLIYYSQIVNDFQKGDIAEGYSVSREKKESFPLTVTSAQKNPTAFYLCASSIIVLRGNSPLHFGNGTRLTVT.

J is TRBJ1-6 and V is TRBV19; 7 bases are shared with TRBD1. The CDR3 sequence is 14 residues long. J was trimmed by 4 bases and V by 4 bases; bases with no gene match: 1. Germline V CDR1 and CDR2: LNHDA, SQIVND (reference sequence). CDR3 sequence (DNA): TGTGCCAGTAGTAAGGGGGCGTATAATTCACCCCTCCACTTT. This sequence encodes CASSKGAYNSPLHF.

The table lists this clone with a count of one. The chain employs TRBV6-5 and TRBJ1-3, with 8 bases identical to TRBD1. V shed 4 bases and J 4 bases; nucleotides not matched to a gene: 6. Germline assignment: CDR1 MNHEY and CDR2 SVGAGI. The CDR3 is 15 residues long. Here the CDR3 DNA reads TGTGCCAGCAGTTCGGACAGGGTGTACGGAAACACCATATATTTT. Protein: CASSSDRVYGNTIYF.

The rearrangement uses TRBV3-1 (or the pseudogene TRBV3-2) and TRBJ2-4; 7 positions agree with TRBD1. V lost 0 bases, J lost 9 bases, and 5 bases stayed unmatched. This CDR3 comprises 14 residues. The germline V gene has CDR1 LGHDT and CDR2 YNNKEL (reference sequence). The CDR3 protein is CASSQEGQRGIQYF. The CDR3 DNA reads as TGTGCCAGCAGCCAAGAGGGACAGAGGGGCATTCAGTACTTC.

The genes are TRBV4-1 and TRBJ1-2; D is perhaps TRBD1 (5 bases). Trimming took off 1 base at V and 4 bases at J, with 10 bases between the two ends. CDR1 MGHRA and CDR2 YSYEKL come from the germline V gene. The CDR3 runs to 14 residues. CDR3 DNA: TGCGCCAGCAGCCAAGCGGCAGGGTTCTATGGCTACACCTTC. This gives the protein CASSQAAGFYGYTF.

As DNA, the CDR3 is TGTGCCAGCAGCAAAGGGCCGGACAGGGGTTGGGCGATCACCCGGACCCAGTACTTC. Encoded protein: CASSKGPDRGWAITRTQYF. The chain carries TRBV21-1 and TRBJ2-5; the table's TRBD1 call for D was not verified on the DNA. TRBV21-1 counts as a pseudogene. The CDR3 is 19 residues long.

This chain connects TRBV5-4 to TRBJ2-5, with a tentative D call TRBD1 (6 bases). Per germline, CDR1 SGHNT and CDR2 YYREEE (reference sequence). The CDR3 is 15 amino acids. V was shortened by 4 bases and J by 3 bases, with 16 bases between the two germline ends. The CDR3 sequence is CASSLWGHNKETQYF. The DNA for the CDR3 is TGTGCCAGCAGCCTTTGGGGGCATAATAAAGAGACCCAGTACTTC.